This T cell receptor (beta chain) was sequenced for a study of neurological immune-mediated disorders. General study points: The multiple sclerosis repertoire cluster had no clinical or MRI correlate.

The making of cDNA relied on 5'RACE with 10-nucleotide random UMIs. Every sequencing run generated over 180 million TCR-beta sequences from 15-18 subjects. TCRdb re-called the 5' RACE reads through MiXCR, storing one row per CDR3 protein. The sample includes about 41,000 distinct CDR3 sequences, 2.5% seen only once; the top ten take less than 15%. This clonotype was observed many times. Its antigen is currently unknown. The unsorted libraries had their origin in 2 million PBMCs stored at -80 C. The receptor comes from a man between 25 and 39 years old with multiple sclerosis. Sequenced sample: PBMCs.

In nucleotides, the CDR3 is TGCGCCAGCAGTTACGCCTCAGGGGGCGAGGGGACCCAGTACTTC. Its translation is CASSYASGGEGTQYF. V usage is TRBV5-1 and J usage is TRBJ2-5; 8 positions match TRBD1. CDR1 and CDR2 from the germline V gene are SGHRS and YFSETQ. The CDR3 spans 15 residues. The ends lost 5 bases at V and 7 bases at J; junction bases unmatched: 13.